This record covers a single TCR beta chain. The V end lost 2 bases, the J end lost 1 base, and 12 bases lay between the germline ends. The V gene's germline CDR1 is SGHRS and CDR2 YFSETQ. CDR3 length: 15 amino acids. The data belong to a study of blood T cells in healthy people across ages. Alongside a J-beta primer mix, a sample-barcoded 5' primer served in a second PCR lasting about 7 to 11 cycles. Each cDNA molecule, via a template-switch adaptor with 12 random nucleotides, was tagged. TCRdb reanalysed the 5' RACE reads using MiXCR and keeps one entry per CDR3 protein. Among about 1.6 million distinct CDR3 sequences listed, roughly a third were seen once. Every donor contributed around 10 milliliters of peripheral blood by blood draw.

Specimen: blood. The sequence was collected from a woman aged 25 to 45 in good health. The V and J genes are TRBV5-1 and TRBJ2-5; D is possibly TRBD1 (6 bases). The CDR3 DNA sequence: TGCGCCAGCAGCTTCTTACAGGGTTCCCAAGAGACCCAGTACTTC. Its translation is CASSFLQGSQETQYF.